This record looks at one T cell receptor (beta chain) sequence and its context. There are 14 residues in the CDR3. V was clipped by 4 bases and J by 2 bases, with 9 bases between them. The germline V gene has CDR1 LGHNA and CDR2 YNFKEQ. This sample was taken from a study of blood T cell repertoires in COVID-19. Looking at the study overall: Acute and convalescent COVID-19 specimens originated in the United States, Italy and Spain. Sample material is recorded as cDNA or gDNA derived from T cells, B-cell-depleted T cells, or PBMCs.

Per the original data handling: Estimation of nucleated cell counts was performed using reference gene primer amplification. Method: immunoSEQ multiplex PCR; TCRdb's copy keeps in-frame clones and lacks some. V and J calls and clone size are given by that table; D and trimming were obtained from the DNA. The table shows about 130,000 clones, with 80% to 85% occurring only once. The origin of this receptor is a man aged 55-75 years with acute or convalescent COVID-19. The sequenced sample consisted of peripheral blood. V and J are TRBV4-2 and TRBJ1-3, with unresolved D. CDR3 bases: TGTGCCAGCAGCCCCCAGAGGGCTGGAAACACCATATATTTT. Protein sequence: CASSPQRAGNTIYF.